This TCR beta chain was identified during a study of blood T cell repertoires in COVID-19. Study summary: Sources were T cells, B-cell-depleted T cells, or PBMCs; the material itself was cDNA or gDNA.

The CDR3 loop spans 15 amino acids. The J segment lost 6 bases and the V segment lost 6 bases, leaving 7 bases of the junction unmatched. Germline V CDR1 and CDR2: LNHDA, SQIVND (reference sequence). Measured with immunoSEQ multiplex PCR; TCRdb has only the in-frame clones, and not every one. The sample holds fewer than 350,000 clones, approximately 86% seen once. The J gene is TRBJ2-3, the V gene TRBV19; 12 nucleotides line up with TRBD2. The source is a man aged 25-45 years with COVID-19, enrolled during active disease. The source material was peripheral blood. The CDR3 DNA reads TGTGCCAGTAGCAGGACTAGCGGGACAGGGGATACGCAGTATTTT. This gives the protein CASSRTSGTGDTQYF.